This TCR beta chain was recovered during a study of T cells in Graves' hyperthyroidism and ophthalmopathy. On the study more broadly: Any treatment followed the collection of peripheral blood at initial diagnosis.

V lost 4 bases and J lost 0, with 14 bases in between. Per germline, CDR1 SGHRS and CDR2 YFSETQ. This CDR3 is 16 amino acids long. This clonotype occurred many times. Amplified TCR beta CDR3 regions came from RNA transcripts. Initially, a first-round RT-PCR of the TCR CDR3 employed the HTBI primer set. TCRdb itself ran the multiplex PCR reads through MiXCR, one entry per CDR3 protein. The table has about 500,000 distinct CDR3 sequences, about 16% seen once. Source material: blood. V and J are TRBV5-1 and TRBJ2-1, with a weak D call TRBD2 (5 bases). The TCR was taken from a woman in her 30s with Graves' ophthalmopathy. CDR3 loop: CASSPGIFGSYNEQFF. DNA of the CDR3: TGCGCCAGCAGCCCGGGAATCTTTGGCTCCTACAATGAGCAGTTCTTC.